The rows below give T cell receptor beta chains drawn from one sample of a study of blood T cell repertoires in COVID-19. Measured with immunoSEQ multiplex PCR; TCRdb has only the in-frame clones, and not every one. The table includes some 270,000 clones, about 83% detected once. Input material: peripheral blood. The source of these receptors is a woman of 80 years or more with COVID-19, enrolled during active disease. CDR3s include the opening cysteine and the closing phenylalanine or tryptophan. D genes are given only for firm matches. Clone sizes are given selectively: once, few, many, or a class where the clone is expanded.

>TRBJ2-1|NA|TRBV7-9|NA
TGTGCCAGCAGCCCCACCTCGGGTTATGAGCAGTTCTTC
CASSPTSGYEQFF
>TRBJ1-1|TRBD1|TRBV6-5|NA
TGTGCCAGCAAACCAGGGGGGAACACTGAAGCTTTCTTT
CASKPGGNTEAFF
>TRBJ1-1|NA|TRBV7-2|NA
TGTGCCAGCAGCTTCCAGGGATTGAACACTGAAGCTTTCTTT
CASSFQGLNTEAFF
>TRBJ1-3|TRBD1|TRBV11-2|once
TGTGCCAGCAGCTCTAGACAGGGGCCCTCCTCTGGAAACACCATATATTTT
CASSSRQGPSSGNTIYF
>TRBJ1-1|NA|TRBV19|NA
TGTGCCAGCAGTGGAGGTAATGCGAACACTGAAGCTTTCTTT
CASSGGNANTEAFF
>TRBJ2-3|TRBD2|TRBV3-1/TRBV3-2|NA
TGTGCCAGCAGCCAACGACTAGCGGGGGGGCCGGATACGCAGTATTTT
CASSQRLAGGPDTQYF
>TRBJ2-1|NA|TRBV20-1|NA
TGCAGTGCTAGAGATATCAATGAGCAGTTCTTC
CSARDINEQFF
>TRBJ2-3|NA|TRBV7-9|NA
TGTGCCAGCAGCCAAACCCCAGGCACAGATACGCAGTATTTT
CASSQTPGTDTQYF
>TRBJ2-6|NA|TRBV28|NA
TGTGCCAGCAGGAGGGGGTCTGGGGCCAACGTCCTGACTTTC
CASRRGSGANVLTF
>TRBJ1-1|NA|TRBV9|once
TGTGCCAGCAGTTATGCGGGGAGTTGGAACACTGAAGCTTTCTTT
CASSYAGSWNTEAFF
>TRBJ2-5|TRBD1|TRBV5-6|NA
TGTGCCAGCAGCTTGCTGGGACAGGATCACCAGTACTTC
CASSLLGQDHQYF
>TRBJ1-1|TRBD1|TRBV10-3|NA
TGTGCCATCAGCTTGACAGGGGGATTGCTGGGCACTGAAGCTTTCTTT
CAISLTGGLLGTEAFF
>TRBJ1-5|NA|TRBV6-5|once
TGTGCCAGCAGACCTCAGGGGATTCGCAATCAGCCCCAGCATTTT
CASRPQGIRNQPQHF
>TRBJ2-6|NA|TRBV5-1|NA
TGCGCCAGCAGCTTGGGGGCCTCTGGGGCCAACGTCCTGACTTTC
CASSLGASGANVLTF
>TRBJ2-4|NA|TRBV9|NA
TGTGCCAGCAGCCCGGGGTGGGACAAAAACATTCAGTACTTC
CASSPGWDKNIQYF
>TRBJ2-3|TRBD2|TRBV10-3|NA
TGTGCCATCCAGGTGGGGGGGGGCACAGATACGCAGTATTTT
CAIQVGGGTDTQYF
>TRBJ2-1|NA|TRBV6-2/TRBV6-3|NA
TGTGCCAGCAGTTACTTTAGAGCGGCTTCCTACAATGAGCAGTTCTTC
CASSYFRAASYNEQFF
>TRBJ1-1|TRBD1|TRBV7-9|few
TGTGCCAGCAGCTTACAGGGGGGGAACACTGAAGCTTTCTTT
CASSLQGGNTEAFF
>TRBJ1-1|NA|TRBV5-8|NA
TGTGCCAGCAGCTTGGACAGTAAAGGCCGGACTGAAGCTTTCTTT
CASSLDSKGRTEAFF